These T cell receptor beta chains were read from a single sample in a study of blood T cell repertoires in COVID-19. Produced via immunoSEQ multiplex PCR; TCRdb's table is partial and in-frame only. The table records about 210,000 clones, 80% to 90% of them present only once. The sample consisted of PBMCs or T cells enriched from blood (not recorded which). These receptor sequences come from a man younger than 40 in a cohort exposed to, infected with or recovered from COVID-19 (not recorded which). CDR3s leave out the opening cysteine and the closing phenylalanine or tryptophan.

cdr3_aa | j_call | v_call
ASTMTGGFKQY | TRBJ2-7 | TRBV19
AAQPGLELSGANVLT | TRBJ2-6 | TRBV28
ASRLGRGTNTGELF | TRBJ2-2 | TRBV28
ASSALQGNNEQF | TRBJ2-1 | TRBV9
SVGTGQETQY | TRBJ2-5 | TRBV29-1
ASSLGDRGHGYT | TRBJ1-2 | TRBV7-9
ASKGDGSRTGELF | TRBJ2-2 | TRBV9
ASSPRTAISGNTIY | TRBJ1-3 | TRBV7-9
ASSPGQSSGNTIY | TRBJ1-3 | TRBV18
ASSQVGELPTINNEQF | TRBJ2-1 | TRBV4-1
ASSPLTTYGGRAQETQY | TRBJ2-5 | TRBV28